What follows is one TCR beta chain and its context. Its target antigen remains unknown. No much larger clone is present one base from it, and per-base qualities are unavailable. V is reduced by 2 bases and J by 5 bases, leaving a spacing of 12 bases between them. The germline V gene provides CDR1 MNHEY and CDR2 SVGAGI. Reading from cysteine to phenylalanine, the CDR3 counts 14 amino acids. Of the read, only the CDR3 DNA is kept; its 42 bases are in frame from base 1. This entry is derived from a study of shared clonotypes between healthy human individuals (dated by TCRdb to between 2020 and 2021). Notes on the research overall: The cohort included a few men and a couple of women between 18 and 49 years of age. To estimate repertoire size and how much clonotype sharing occurs between individuals, the study deeply sequenced the blood TCR repertoires of about five healthy adults. Each donor's leukapheresis produced roughly between roughly 0.85 and 10 billion PBMCs. Different laboratories and diverse techniques were used to prepare libraries and sequence TCR repertoires, to increase sequencing depth and limit assay-specific biases. For each donor, CD4 naive and CD4 memory were each given three plates, CD8 naive was given two plates, and CD8 memory was given one plate.

Summary of the overall study and its limitations: Sampling was limited to blood, and TCR repertoires in tissue likely differ from TCR repertoires in blood. Larger estimated clonotype richness was generally found for naive subsets than for memory subsets. The genetic and exposure-history diversity represented was limited by the small number of donors. Pairwise subsampling led to the expectation that sequencing depth would affect the degree of clonotype sharing among donors. Across a few donors, approximately 4.9% of naive CD4, approximately 4% of naive CD8, around 2.1% of memory CD4, and approximately 0.4% of memory CD8 clonotypes were shared. Even with the large sequencing depth, rarefaction of the sorted-subset datasets indicated that sequencing was incomplete. Higher generation probabilities were observed for clonotypes shared by all four sorted-subset donors than for non-shared clonotypes.

CD8 naive samples were obtained by positive selection for CCR7 among CD45RO-negative cells, yielding a CD45RA+CCR7+ population from which TemRA cells were excluded. Healthy HIV-negative adults with no recently reported acute infections or vaccinations were included as donors. Every donor was a Caucasian adult residing in Nashville, Tennessee, USA. Blood was obtained by leukapheresis, after which PBMCs were separated by Ficoll-Histopaque density gradient centrifugation and cryopreserved in liquid nitrogen vapor phase. Purity and quantity of every magnetically sorted T cell population were checked by analytical flow cytometry. Genomic DNA was isolated from every sorted fraction and measured by UV absorbance on a Nanodrop 2000c. TCR CDR3 regions were amplified from genomic DNA by multiplex PCR using the deep immunoSEQ assay. For each cell subset, the extracted genomic DNA was distributed evenly across all wells of several immunoSEQ 96-well plates, and each plate served as one replicate. For sorted subsets, approximately 200 ng of genomic DNA, equivalent to 30,000 or so T cell genomes, went into each replicate PCR. Purified libraries were measured with a Qubit 3.0 fluorometer, size-checked on a Bioanalyzer 2100, and measured again with the KAPA Library Quantification kit. Each immunoSEQ 96-well plate was sequenced on its own single-read 150-cycle Illumina NextSeq 550 flow cell. The source study handled its data this way. The immunoSEQ output contained only junctional sequences without quality scores, so filtering could not match that applied to full-length reads. Sequences were annotated with PyIR, a Python wrapper for IgBLAST v1.9, and V/J genes and CDR3 were assigned using IMGT germline references. Reads with weak V/J assignments (E-value above 1e-6), missing CDR3, stop codons, out-of-frame junctions, or ambiguous translated residues were removed. V3J clonotypes were defined as sequences sharing an identical inferred V gene, J gene, and CDR3 amino acid sequence. Percentage overlap between repertoires was computed as shared unique clonotypes divided by the size of the smaller repertoire. Repertoire richness was assessed with RTK rarefaction, the Chao1 estimator, and Recon v2.1 estimates of unobserved clonotypes. Generation probabilities were computed with OLGA for all TCRbeta clonotypes obtained by the gDNA method from four donors. TCRdb obtained this table from immuneACCESS and retained in-frame rearrangements with V and J assigned. These tables miss some clones; where compared with another copy, unresolved V genes account for less than half of the shortfall, and the remainder is unexplained. V, J and clone size derive from that table, while D and trimming were established from the DNA sequence. Across this sample there are 2 million or so clones, with about 95% seen only once. Approximately 1.2% of the sample rests with the top ten.

The sequencing input was naive CD8+ T cells sorted from blood. The cell subset or site label here, explained by the study, means: CD45RA+CCR7+. The rearrangement joined TRBV6-5 to TRBJ2-5, and perhaps TRBD2 as D gene, on 5 matching bases. This sequence was found in a man aged 18 to 30 in good health. The CDR3 protein: CASSYPGLSETQYF. The DNA sequence is TGTGCCAGCAGTTACCCTGGACTTTCGGAGACCCAGTACTTC.